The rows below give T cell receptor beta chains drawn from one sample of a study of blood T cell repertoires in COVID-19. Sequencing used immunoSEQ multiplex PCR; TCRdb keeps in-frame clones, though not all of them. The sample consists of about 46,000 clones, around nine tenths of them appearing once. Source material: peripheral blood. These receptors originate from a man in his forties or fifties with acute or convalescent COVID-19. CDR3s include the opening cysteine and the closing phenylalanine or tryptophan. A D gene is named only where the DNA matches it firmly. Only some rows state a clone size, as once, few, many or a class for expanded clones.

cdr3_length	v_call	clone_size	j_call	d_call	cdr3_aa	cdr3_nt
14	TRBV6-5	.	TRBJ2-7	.	CASSTTDNSYEQYF	TGTGCCAGCAGTACGACAGATAACTCCTACGAGCAGTACTTC
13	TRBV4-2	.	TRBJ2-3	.	CASSPSPGDTQYF	TGTGCCAGCAGCCCTAGTCCAGGGGATACGCAGTATTTT
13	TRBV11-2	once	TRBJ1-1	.	CASSLGTDSEAFF	TGTGCCAGCAGCTTAGGTACAGACAGTGAAGCTTTCTTT
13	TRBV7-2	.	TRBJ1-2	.	CASSLALYNGYTF	TGTGCCAGCAGCTTAGCCCTTTATAATGGCTACACCTTC
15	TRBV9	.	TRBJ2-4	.	CASSVDEITKNIQYF	TGTGCCAGCAGCGTAGACGAGATAACCAAAAACATTCAGTACTTC
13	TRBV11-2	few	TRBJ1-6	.	CASSGNPGTPLHF	TGTGCCAGCAGCGGGAACCCGGGAACACCCCTCCACTTT
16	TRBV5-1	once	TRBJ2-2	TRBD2	CASSAGGLANTGELFF	TGCGCCAGCAGCGCGGGGGGGCTCGCGAACACCGGGGAGCTGTTTTTT
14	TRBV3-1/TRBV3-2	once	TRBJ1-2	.	CASSQDPLYYGYTF	TGTGCCAGCAGCCAAGATCCACTCTACTATGGCTACACCTTC
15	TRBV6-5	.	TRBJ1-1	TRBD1	CASSYTGQGMTEAFF	TGTGCCAGCAGTTACACTGGACAGGGGATGACTGAAGCTTTCTTT
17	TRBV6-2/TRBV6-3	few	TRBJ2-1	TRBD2	CASSYTGTSGVYNEQFF	TGTGCCAGCAGTTACACCGGGACTAGCGGGGTATACAATGAGCAGTTCTTC